One and the same sample provided the 9 T cell receptor beta chains below, sequenced in a study of T cells in Graves' hyperthyroidism and ophthalmopathy. RNA transcripts were the template for amplifying TCR beta CDR3 regions. Initially, a first-round RT-PCR of the TCR CDR3 employed the HTBI primer set. TCRdb re-analysed the multiplex PCR reads in MiXCR, keeping a single row per CDR3 protein. The data contain about 480,000 distinct CDR3 sequences, about an eighth of them singletons. Sequenced input: blood. The receptors stem from a woman in her late teens or twenties with Graves' hyperthyroidism.

V gene TRBV7-3 combines with J gene TRBJ1-2; D might be TRBD1 (6 bases). Trimming shortened V by 0 bases and J by 9 bases, and 17 bases separated the two germline ends. Germline V lookup: CDR1 SGHTA, CDR2 FQGTGA. There are 15 residues in the CDR3. The CDR3 DNA reads as TGTGCCAGCAGCTTAACCGGGACATCCCTATGGAGCTACACCTTC. It codes for CASSLTGTSLWSYTF.

In this sample, this clonotype turned up a few times. The genes are TRBV11-2 and TRBJ1-2; weak D call: TRBD1 (6 bases). Germline assignment: CDR1 SGHAT and CDR2 FQNNGV. V was trimmed by 5 bases and J by 5 bases, leaving 21 bases between them. The CDR3 is 16 residues long. This chain's CDR3 is CASSTVGGAEVYGYTF. In nucleotides, the CDR3 is TGTGCCAGCAGCACGGTCGGGGGGGCGGAGGTTTATGGCTACACCTTC.

The sample holds many counts of this clonotype. The chain uses TRBV12-5 and TRBJ2-7, with 10 bases fitting TRBD2. The CDR3 totals 18 residues. Germline V gives CDR1 LGHNT, CDR2 FRNRAP. V lost 5 bases and J lost 2; bases outside the gene matches: 15. The CDR3 region has the DNA TGTGCTAGTGGTCCCGAATCTAGCGGGAGTTTAGTCCCCTACGAGCAGTACTTC. Translating gives CASGPESSGSLVPYEQYF.

This clonotype has at least ten counts. V usage is TRBV12-3 or TRBV12-4 and J usage is TRBJ1-3; no firm D call. There are 11 residues in the CDR3. V lost 4 bases to trimming and J lost 7 bases, with 5 bases between them. The CDR3 sequence: CASSYRNTIYF. As DNA, the CDR3 is TGTGCCAGCAGTTACCGGAACACCATATATTTT.

This clonotype was picked up a small number of times. The chain is built from TRBV20-1 and TRBJ2-1, with 9 bases aligning to TRBD1. The CDR3 has 12 amino acids. Germline V lookup: CDR1 DFQATT, CDR2 SNEGSKA (reference sequence). J gave up 8 bases and V 7 bases, and 6 bases lay outside the gene matches. The CDR3, as DNA: TGCAGTGTAAAGGACAGGGGCCATGAGCAGTTCTTC. It is translated as CSVKDRGHEQFF.

This clonotype was seen at least ten times. The chain employs TRBV5-1 and TRBJ1-1; D is unclear. V lost 0 bases to trimming and J lost 3 bases, with 15 bases between them. This CDR3 is built from 16 residues. CDR1 is SGHRS, CDR2 YFSETQ, per germline. In DNA form, the CDR3 reads TGCGCCAGCAGCTTGGCGGCCTCGAATGGGCACACTGAAGCTTTCTTT. It yields the protein CASSLAASNGHTEAFF.

V gene TRBV5-8 combines with J gene TRBJ2-5, with a weak D call TRBD2 (6 bases). CDR1 and CDR2 from the germline V gene are SGHTS and YDEGEE. This CDR3 spans 16 amino acids. Trimming took 4 bases from V and 3 from J, leaving 19 bases between them. DNA of the CDR3: TGTGCCAGCAGCGTGGGAGAGCGGGCTGTGAAAGAGACCCAGTACTTC. Translation: CASSVGERAVKETQYF.

This clonotype appeared many times. The rearrangement uses TRBV4-2 and TRBJ1-1, with no clear D. V was clipped by 4 bases and J by 3 bases, with 18 bases between them. The CDR3 is made up of 16 amino acids. CDR1 and CDR2 from the germline V gene are LGHNA and YNFKEQ. CDR3 region: CASSPAGRSTHTEAFF. The DNA of the CDR3 is TGTGCCAGCAGCCCAGCAGGAAGGAGCACGCACACTGAAGCTTTCTTT.

There are many counts of this clonotype. DNA of the CDR3: TGTGCCAGCAGCGTAGAGGGAGCGCCCATCAATGAGCAGTTCTTC. Its translation is CASSVEGAPINEQFF. The chain has TRBV9 and TRBJ2-1, with a weak D call TRBD2 (5 bases). Germline V lookup: CDR1 SGDLS, CDR2 YYNGEE. V was pared by 0 bases and J by 6 bases, with 13 bases between. The length of the CDR3 is 15 residues.